The clone carrying this T cell receptor (beta chain) was recorded a few times. What it binds is unknown. The CDR3 runs to 15 residues. The trim removed 3 bases at V and 4 bases at J, leaving 9 bases unmatched. In germline, CDR1 is DFQATT, CDR2 SNEGSKA (reference sequence). The sorted Tregs were CD4+CD25+CD127-/low cells. Points from the study as a whole: The TCR gene usage of tumor memory CD4+ T cells clustered together with blood and lymph node memory CD4+ cells and with lymph node naive CD4+ cells. The larger-cohort validation was restricted to a single TCR beta V-J rearrangement rather than whole repertoires.

TCRdb re-derived calls from the 5' RACE reads in MiXCR, one entry per CDR3 protein. The data hold under 9,500 distinct CDR3 sequences, with under 40% observed a single time. Sequencing input: Tregs sorted from blood. The receptor was isolated from a female donor with breast cancer. J is TRBJ2-5 and V is TRBV20-1; the match to TRBD1 covers 9 bases. CDR3 bases: TGCAGTGCTAGCCCCAACGAGGGACAGGGAGAGACCCAGTACTTC. It codes for CSASPNEGQGETQYF.